The T cell receptor beta chain described here comes from a study of shared clonotypes between healthy human individuals. General observations from the study: The authors sampled blood alone, and tissue repertoires likely differ.

This clone was recorded many times. Its antigen is undetermined. Original methodology: ImmunoSEQ output held junction-only sequences without quality scores, so filtering differed. Method: immunoSEQ multiplex PCR; TCRdb's copy keeps in-frame clones and lacks some. Clonal size and the V and J genes are those of that table, whereas D and trimming came from the DNA. Of about 980,000 clones detected, about three quarters appear once; the ten largest clones hold approximately 1.5%. The CDR3 is made up of 16 amino acids. Germline assignment: CDR1 MGHRA and CDR2 YSYEKL. V was shortened by 4 bases and J by 5 bases, with 20 bases between the two germline ends. CD4+ cells yielded CD45RA+ naive and CD45RA-negative memory subsets.

The specimen was memory CD4+ T cells sorted from blood. Subset described: CD45RA-negative fraction. The clonotype originates from a man aged 18 to 29 in good health. The chain links TRBV4-1 to TRBJ2-5, with D possibly being TRBD2 (6 bases). The CDR3 DNA reads TGCGCCAGCAGCCCGGGCTTTGGGACTGTAATGGAGACCCAGTACTTC. Its translation is CASSPGFGTVMETQYF.